This TCR beta chain was recorded in a study of cytomegalovirus exposure and HLA in healthy donors. The V segment lost 5 bases and the J segment 3 bases; nucleotides outside the gene matches: 10. There are 16 residues in the CDR3. CDR1 is GTSNPN, CDR2 SVGIG, per germline (reference sequence). The PCR ran on 60 Vbeta and 13 Jbeta primers. Clones were sequenced by immunoSEQ multiplex PCR, and TCRdb holds only the in-frame ones, with some missing. The table includes about 120,000 clones, around 62% detected once. The clonotype originates from a woman between 40 and 55 years old in good health and CMV-seropositive. The chain links TRBV30 to TRBJ2-2; 9 bases map to TRBD2. Sequencing was performed on PBMCs. The CDR3 spells CAWQLAGVTDTGELFF. The CDR3, as DNA: TGTGCCTGGCAACTAGCGGGCGTTACGGACACCGGGGAGCTGTTTTTT.